These 32 T cell receptor beta chains came from one sample sequenced in a study of blood T cell repertoires in COVID-19. Repertoires were generated with immunoSEQ multiplex PCR, while TCRdb's copy carries only in-frame clones and drops some. The sample carries just over 200,000 clones, more than 75% recorded once. Source material: peripheral blood. Receptors were obtained from a man at least 80 years old with acute or convalescent COVID-19.

CDR3 bases: TGCGCCAGCAGTCTGCTGACAGGTTTGAACACTGAAGCTTTCTTT. Amino acids: CASSLLTGLNTEAFF. This rearrangement joins TRBV5-1 to TRBJ1-1; possible D gene TRBD1, 6 bases. V lost 5 bases and J 0 bases, leaving 14 bases between the germline ends. CDR1 SGHRS and CDR2 YFSETQ come from the germline V gene. This CDR3 has 15 amino acids.

The chain is built from TRBV30 and TRBJ1-6; TRBD1 might be the D (6 bases). Trimming left V 4 bases short and J 8 bases short, with 18 bases between. Germline V gene sequence: CDR1 GTSNPN, CDR2 SVGIG (reference sequence). This CDR3 is 15 amino acids long. For the CDR3, the DNA is TGTGCCTGGAATTCCGGGACACTAATAGATTCACCCCTCCACTTT. Translation: CAWNSGTLIDSPLHF.

This chain links TRBV7-2 with TRBJ2-1; TRBD1 agrees at 7 bases. Unmatched junction bases numbered 8, after V lost 8 bases and J lost 7 bases. CDR3 length: 13 residues. In germline, CDR1 is SGHTA, CDR2 FQGNSA. The CDR3 nucleotides are TGTGCCAGCCAAAGACAGGGCACGAATGAGCAGTTCTTC. This encodes CASQRQGTNEQFF.

The CDR3 loop is CASSAQGGVGTEAFF. The CDR3 DNA follows: TGTGCCAGCAGTGCGCAGGGAGGAGTTGGCACTGAAGCTTTCTTT. The rearrangement links TRBV25-1 to TRBJ1-1; maybe TRBD1 (5 bases). Germline CDR1 and CDR2: MGHDK and SYGVNS. V lost 4 bases and J 4 bases, leaving 16 bases between the germline ends. This CDR3 is 15 amino acids long.

Details on this clone: The same CDR3 also results from other DNA sequences found in this sample. V gene TRBV29-1 combines with J gene TRBJ1-3; TRBD1 aligns across 10 bases. The CDR3 runs 14 residues. CDR1 and CDR2 (germline): SQVTM, ANQGSEA. Germline trimming cut 6 bases from V and 3 bases from J; bases unmatched to any gene: 5. CDR3: CSVVTGGGGNTIYF. In DNA, the CDR3 is TGCAGCGTCGTGACAGGGGGCGGTGGAAACACCATATATTTT.

The chain couples TRBV12-5 to TRBJ2-1; maybe TRBD1 (6 bases). V was trimmed by 7 bases and J by 0 bases, leaving 16 bases between them. CDR1 and CDR2 (germline): LGHNT, FRNRAP. This CDR3 contains 16 residues. The CDR3 spells CASASRGSSSYNEQFF. The CDR3 DNA reads as TGTGCTAGTGCCTCGAGGGGGTCTAGCTCCTACAATGAGCAGTTCTTC.

This rearrangement joins TRBV5-6 to TRBJ2-3, with D hard to call. CDR1 is SGHDT, CDR2 YYEEEE, per germline. CDR3 length equals 11 residues. V was shortened by 7 bases and J by 6 bases, with 9 bases between the two germline ends. The chain's CDR3 is CASGPTDTQYF. CDR3 DNA: TGTGCCAGCGGCCCCACGGATACGCAGTATTTT.

Remarks on this clone: A read error may produce the germline difference seen at one junction end. The gene calls are TRBV14 and TRBJ2-5, with 9 bases matching TRBD2. CDR1 and CDR2 from the germline V gene are SGHDN and FVKESK. This CDR3 contains 19 residues. The CDR3: CASSQEVGYAGGYQETQYF. The CDR3 nucleotides are TGTGCCAGCAGCCAAGAAGTGGGATATGCGGGAGGGTACCAGGAGACCCAGTACTTC.

The V gene is TRBV19, the J gene TRBJ1-1, with D possibly TRBD1 on 6 matching bases. The CDR3 has 13 amino acids. In germline, CDR1 is LNHDA, CDR2 SQIVND (reference sequence). V was trimmed by 9 bases and J by 0 bases, leaving 11 bases between them. CDR3 sequence (DNA): TGTGCCAGCAGAGGACAGTTGAACACTGAAGCTTTCTTT. Protein product: CASRGQLNTEAFF.

The chain recombines TRBV19 with TRBJ2-3; 10 bases are shared with TRBD1. Germline V lookup: CDR1 LNHDA, CDR2 SQIVND (reference sequence). The ends lost 4 bases at V and 3 bases at J; junction bases unmatched: 7. This CDR3 is built from 16 residues. This CDR3 is CASSSRQGARTDTQYF. DNA of the CDR3: TGTGCCAGTAGTAGCAGACAGGGGGCTAGAACAGATACGCAGTATTTT.

This clone was detected once. The rearrangement joins TRBV9 to TRBJ2-5, with 9 bases aligning to TRBD2. The germline V gene encodes CDR1 SGDLS and CDR2 YYNGEE. CDR3 size: 15 residues. V lost 3 bases, J lost 5 bases, and 8 bases stayed unmatched. CDR3 sequence reads: CASSAVAGGRETQYF. The CDR3 DNA sequence: TGTGCCAGCAGCGCAGTGGCGGGAGGGCGGGAGACCCAGTACTTC.

The chain links TRBV7-2 to TRBJ1-1; D is undetermined. The ends were cut back, 0 bases at V and 1 base at J, with 9 bases in the middle. This CDR3 has 15 residues. Per the germline V gene, CDR1 is SGHTA and CDR2 is FQGNSA. The CDR3 DNA follows: TGTGCCAGCAGCTTAGCTCCCAGGCGGAACACTGAAGCTTTCTTT. Its protein product is CASSLAPRRNTEAFF.

This chain links TRBV18 with TRBJ2-3, with 8 nucleotides matching TRBD1. Germline V gene data show CDR1 as KGHSH and CDR2 as LQKENI. This CDR3 contains 15 residues. Trimming took 4 bases from V and 3 from J; bases not matched to a gene: 6. The CDR3 reads CASSHVDRGTDTQYF. The CDR3 bases are TGTGCCAGCTCACACGTCGACAGGGGAACAGATACGCAGTATTTT.

The chain is built from TRBV16 and TRBJ2-1; 11 bases are a match to TRBD2. Germline V CDR1 and CDR2: KGHSY, FQNENV. Trimming at V came to 4 bases and at J to 9 bases, leaving 11 bases not matched to a gene. The CDR3 contains 16 residues. As DNA, the CDR3 is TGTGCCAGCAGCCCAGCCAGAACTAGCGGGAGTCGTGAGCAGTTCTTC. Its translation: CASSPARTSGSREQFF. Using reference TRBV16 and TRBJ2-1 for the parts outside the CDR3, the full variable domain is GEEVAQTPKHLVRGEGQKAKLYCAPIKGHSYVFWYQQVLKNEFKFLISFQNENVFDETGMPKERFSAKCLPNSPCSLEIQATKLEDSAVYFCASSPARTSGSREQFFGPGTRLTVL.

The chain couples TRBV6-1 to TRBJ1-4; D call uncertain. Germline CDR1 and CDR2: MNHNS and SASEGT. This CDR3 has 14 amino acids. Deletions cut 6 bases from V and 8 bases from J, with 16 bases between. Here the CDR3 DNA reads TGTGCCAGCAGCCAACCCACAAATGGCGAAAAACTGTTTTTT. Protein product: CASSQPTNGEKLFF.

This clone is a singleton in its sample. The genes are TRBV30 and TRBJ2-3; maybe TRBD2 (6 bases). The CDR3 has 15 residues. CDR1 is GTSNPN, CDR2 SVGIG, per germline (reference sequence). The V and J ends lost 0 bases and 3 bases respectively, with 13 bases between them. CDR3 amino acids: CAWSVFGSRTDTQYF. Written as DNA, the CDR3 is TGTGCCTGGAGTGTCTTCGGGAGTCGAACAGATACGCAGTATTTT.

In this sample, this clone turned up once. The V gene is TRBV5-4, the J gene TRBJ1-2; D is ambiguous. The CDR3 is 14 amino acids. Per the germline V gene, CDR1 is SGHNT and CDR2 is YYREEE (reference sequence). Trimming pared 4 bases from V and 4 bases from J, leaving 14 bases between. The CDR3 DNA reads as TGTGCCAGCAGCCTCGCCCTAGCCGGCTATGGCTACACCTTC. The encoded protein is CASSLALAGYGYTF.

J is TRBJ2-3 and V is TRBV5-1, with a tentative D call TRBD1 (6 bases). The CDR3 consists of 17 residues. The germline CDR1 and CDR2 sequences are SGHRS and YFSETQ. Deletions cut 0 bases from V and 1 base from J, with 15 bases between. CDR3 sequence: CASSLAGSTGRTDTQYF. CDR3 coding DNA: TGCGCCAGCAGCTTGGCCGGGTCGACAGGACGCACAGATACGCAGTATTTT.

The rearrangement uses TRBV6-6 and TRBJ2-7; D is possibly TRBD2 (5 bases). V lost 2 bases and J 4 bases, leaving 12 bases between the germline ends. The CDR3 totals 14 residues. Per germline, CDR1 MNHNY and CDR2 SVGAGI (reference sequence). CDR3 DNA: TGTGCCAGCAGTTACGGAGGCAGGCCGTACGAGCAGTACGTC. Its protein is CASSYGGRPYEQYV.

This chain links TRBV3-1 (or the pseudogene TRBV3-2) with TRBJ1-2, with D tentatively TRBD1 (6 bases). This CDR3 is built from 14 residues. Germline V CDR1 and CDR2: LGHDT, YNNKEL (reference sequence). V lost 0 bases and J 4 bases, leaving 9 bases between the germline ends. CDR3 sequence (DNA): TGTGCCAGCAGCCAAGATGACAGGCCCTATGGCTACACCTTC. It is translated as CASSQDDRPYGYTF.

The chain employs TRBV6-5 and TRBJ2-5, with TRBD1 matching over 8 bases. V lost 8 bases to trimming and J lost 2 bases; unmatched junction nucleotides: 4. The CDR3 has 13 residues. Germline assignment: CDR1 MNHEY and CDR2 SVGAGI. The CDR3: CASGWTGQETQYF. CDR3 in DNA: TGTGCCAGCGGGTGGACAGGGCAAGAGACCCAGTACTTC.

This chain links TRBV5-5 with TRBJ2-2; D possibly corresponds to TRBD2 (6 bases). The V gene's germline CDR1 is SGHKS and CDR2 YYEKEE (reference sequence). The CDR3 has 16 amino acids. Trimming removed 0 bases at V and 8 bases at J, with 17 bases between. CDR3 coding DNA: TGTGCCAGCAGCTTGGTGGCTAGCGCGACGAAAGGGGAGCTGTTTTTT. Amino acid sequence: CASSLVASATKGELFF.

V gene TRBV9 combines with J gene TRBJ2-2; D perhaps matches TRBD2 (6 bases). V shed 8 bases and J shed 0 bases, with 17 bases lying between them. CDR3 size: 16 residues. CDR1 is SGDLS and CDR2 is YYNGEE in the germline V gene. The CDR3 region is CASHLTGDANTGELFF. Here the CDR3 DNA reads TGTGCCAGTCATTTGACGGGGGATGCGAACACCGGGGAGCTGTTTTTT.

The V call is TRBV30, the J call TRBJ1-5, with D possibly being TRBD1 (6 bases). The CDR3 is 13 amino acids. Germline V CDR1 and CDR2: GTSNPN, SVGIG (reference sequence). V was clipped by 1 base and J by 4 bases, with 8 bases between them. CDR3 DNA: TGTGCCTGGAGTGAAAGGGGGAATCAGCCCCAGCATTTT. Translation gives CAWSERGNQPQHF.

The chain has TRBV5-1 and TRBJ2-7; 13 bases fit TRBD2. V dropped 2 bases and J dropped 5; count of bases not matched to a gene: 4. The CDR3 is 15 amino acids. Germline CDR1 and CDR2: SGHRS and YFSETQ. The DNA for the CDR3 is TGCGCCAGCAGCTTTACTAGCGGGAGGGCCAACGAGCAGTACTTC. It codes for CASSFTSGRANEQYF.

The chain links TRBV7-9 to TRBJ2-5; possibly TRBD1 for D (5 bases). V lost 4 bases to trimming and J lost 4 bases, with 16 bases between them. The CDR3 length is 15 residues. CDR1 and CDR2 (germline): SEHNR, FQNEAQ (reference sequence). CDR3 in DNA: TGTGCCAGCAGCTCCCAATTTGGGCAGGGAGAGACCCAGTACTTC. This translates into CASSSQFGQGETQYF. Together with reference TRBV7-9 and TRBJ2-5, the CDR3 gives the full variable domain: DTGVSQNPRHKITKRGQNVTFRCDPISEHNRLYWYRQTLGQGPEFLTYFQNEAQLEKSRLLSDRFSAERPKGSFSTLEIQRTEQGDSAMYLCASSSQFGQGETQYFGPGTRLLVL.

The chain is built from TRBV6-5 and TRBJ1-6; 7 nucleotides align to TRBD1. This CDR3 spans 15 amino acids. Unmatched junction bases numbered 6, after V lost 2 bases and J lost 8 bases. In germline, CDR1 is MNHEY, CDR2 SVGAGI. The CDR3 here is CASSYRPGGHSPLHF. CDR3 bases: TGTGCCAGCAGTTACCGGCCAGGGGGTCATTCACCCCTCCACTTT.

This chain uses TRBV29-1 with TRBJ2-7; D perhaps matches TRBD2 (6 bases). CDR3 length: 11 residues. Trimming removed 7 bases at V and 6 bases at J, with 13 bases between. The V gene's germline CDR1 is SQVTM and CDR2 ANQGSEA. The CDR3 sequence: CSGRGLGEQYF. The CDR3 bases are TGCAGCGGACGGGGGTTGGGCGAGCAGTACTTC.

The chain combines TRBV6-2 or TRBV6-3 with TRBJ2-1; 13 positions agree with TRBD2. Germline CDR1 is MNHEY and CDR2 is SVGEGT. The length of the CDR3 is 19 residues. V was clipped by 2 bases and J by 1 base; unmatched bases: 8. CDR3 nucleotide sequence: TGTGCCAGCAGTTACCCGACTAGCGGGAGGTATATGTCCTACAATGAGCAGTTCTTC. It yields the protein CASSYPTSGRYMSYNEQFF.

The chain employs TRBV5-1 and TRBJ2-2, with 13 nucleotides matching TRBD2. CDR1 SGHRS and CDR2 YFSETQ come from the germline V gene. This CDR3 spans 18 amino acids. V shed 4 bases and J 2 bases; nucleotides not matched to a gene: 8. DNA for the CDR3: TGCGCCAGCAGCATTGGACTAGCGGGAGTGGGTAACACCGGGGAGCTGTTTTTT. This encodes CASSIGLAGVGNTGELFF.

This clone was picked up a small number of times. This sequence joins TRBV6-2 or TRBV6-3 and TRBJ2-7, with a tentative D call TRBD1 (6 bases). Germline CDR1 is MNHEY and CDR2 is SVGEGT. V shed 0 bases and J shed 7 bases, with 16 bases lying between them. The CDR3 length is 15 residues. CDR3 nucleotide sequence: TGTGCCAGCAGTTACTCACCCAGGGGAATAGGAGAGCAGTACGTC. This gives the protein CASSYSPRGIGEQYV.

The chain has TRBV6-1 and TRBJ1-2; weak D call: TRBD1 (6 bases). CDR1 MNHNS and CDR2 SASEGT come from the germline V gene. Trimming took 5 bases from V and 2 from J, leaving 12 bases between them. The CDR3 spans 14 residues. CDR3 nucleotide sequence: TGTGCCAGCAGTTCCAGGACAGAAAACTATGGCTACACCTTC. Its protein is CASSSRTENYGYTF.